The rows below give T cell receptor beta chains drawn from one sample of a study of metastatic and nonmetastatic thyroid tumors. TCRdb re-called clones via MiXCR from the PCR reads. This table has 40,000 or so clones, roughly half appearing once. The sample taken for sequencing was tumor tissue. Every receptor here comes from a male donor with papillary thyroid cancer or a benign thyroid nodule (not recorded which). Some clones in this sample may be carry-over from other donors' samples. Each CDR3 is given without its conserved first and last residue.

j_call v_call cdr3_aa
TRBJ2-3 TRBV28 ASSVTDTQY
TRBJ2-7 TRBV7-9 ASSWNPGGKNEQY
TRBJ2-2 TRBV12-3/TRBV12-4 ASSPDRVGTGELF
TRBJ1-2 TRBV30 AFRTGGRYGYT
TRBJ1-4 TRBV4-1 ASSQARNEKLF
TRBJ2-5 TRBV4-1 ASSQDSAGWSETQY
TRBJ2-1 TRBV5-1 ASSLALAANNEQF
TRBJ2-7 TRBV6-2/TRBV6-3 ASRDGSSYEQY
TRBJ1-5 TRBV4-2 ASSPSLTGRQPQH
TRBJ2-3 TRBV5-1 ASSLSSGRTDTQY
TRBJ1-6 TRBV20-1 SARELLGSYNSPLH
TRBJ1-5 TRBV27 ASSPVGEQIMNQPQH
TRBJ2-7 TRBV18 ASSPNGAGNSYEQY
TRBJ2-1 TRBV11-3 ASSPGTSEQF
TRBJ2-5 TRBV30 AWSVDRGQETQY
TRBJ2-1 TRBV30 ASGASINEQF
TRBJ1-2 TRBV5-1 ASSLEDRVYGYT
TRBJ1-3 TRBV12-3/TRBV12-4 ASSDGLRNTIY
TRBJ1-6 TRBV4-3 ASSQSGTGVSPLH
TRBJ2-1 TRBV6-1 ASGNGPVNEQF
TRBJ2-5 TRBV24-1 ATSEPGLAAQETQY
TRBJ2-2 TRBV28 ASQRANTGELF
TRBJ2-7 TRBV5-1 ASSGGLAGEVRVYEQY
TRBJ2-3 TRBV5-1 ASSLGRFTDTQY